The clone carrying this T cell receptor beta chain has more than one count but fewer than ten. This sample is drawn from a study of blood T cell repertoires in COVID-19. Using immunoSEQ multiplex PCR, the repertoire was profiled, and TCRdb retains in-frame clones only, with some absent. The sample consists of roughly 220,000 clones, more than 80% of them appearing once. Trimming took off 0 bases at V and 4 bases at J, with 7 bases between the two ends. CDR3 length equals 13 residues. CDR1 is SGHKS and CDR2 is YYEKEE in the germline V gene (reference sequence). This clonotype was sampled from a young woman in a cohort exposed to, infected with or recovered from COVID-19 (not recorded which). Sequenced material: PBMCs or T cells enriched from blood (not recorded which). The chain uses TRBV5-5 and TRBJ1-2; D unclear. CDR3 loop: CASSLVQIYGYTF. CDR3 bases: TGTGCCAGCAGCTTGGTTCAGATCTATGGCTACACCTTC.